This entry lists 32 T cell receptor beta chains sequenced from one sample in a study of CD8 T cells in Susac syndrome (dated by TCRdb to between 2018 and 2021). Libraries were prepared through the immunoSEQ multiplex PCR assay. RNA was extracted with the RNeasy kit and about 0.5 to 1 ug was reverse transcribed using random hexamers. Through fastp at Q25 and MiXCR, TCRdb rebuilt clones from the public reads, retaining in-frame beta chains. Identical CDR3 proteins give one entry, which carries the most common genes and DNA. The sample contains around 150,000 distinct CDR3 sequences, approximately 96% of them found a single time. The ten top clones hold over 0.095% of the sample. The sequenced sample consisted of CD4+ T cells from PBMCs. The source of these receptors is a human donor with multiple sclerosis.

This sequence joins TRBV27 and TRBJ2-5; maybe TRBD1 (5 bases). The ends were cut back, 3 bases at V and 1 base at J, with 9 bases in the middle. CDR1 and CDR2 (germline): MNHEY, SMNVEV (reference sequence). CDR3 size: 14 residues. The CDR3, as DNA: TGTGCCAGCAGTTTTTGGGGCACCCAAGAGACCCAGTACTTC. Protein: CASSFWGTQETQYF.

The V call is TRBV5-1, the J call TRBJ1-4; D may be TRBD1 (5 bases). The CDR3 is 14 residues long. Germline V CDR1 and CDR2: SGHRS, YFSETQ. Trimming took 7 bases from V and 7 from J, leaving 17 bases between them. CDR3 loop: CASYGGVQPEKLFF. The CDR3 DNA follows: TGCGCCAGCTATGGAGGGGTGCAGCCTGAAAAACTGTTTTTT.

With respect to this clonotype: A read error is likely, as this CDR3 ends without the conserved phenylalanine or tryptophan. The DNA is omitted, as the CDR3 cannot be located on it reliably, and the CDR3 follows TCRdb's listing. The chain combines TRBV14 with TRBJ2-6; the tabulated D call, TRBD1, remains unverified against the DNA. CDR1 is SGHDN and CDR2 is FVKESK in the germline V gene. Including both end residues, the CDR3 is 9 amino acids long. The CDR3 spells CASSQRDRV.

The chain carries TRBV7-2 and TRBJ1-1, with a tentative D call TRBD1 (6 bases). The CDR3 sequence is 14 residues long. V was pared by 4 bases and J by 8 bases, with 17 bases between. The V gene's germline CDR1 is SGHTA and CDR2 FQGNSA. The CDR3 bases are TGTGCCAGCAGCTCCCAGGGGAGGGTCGGGGAAGCTTTCTTT. The encoded protein is CASSSQGRVGEAFF.

V and J are TRBV9 and TRBJ2-3; perhaps TRBD1 as D (5 bases). The CDR3 is 14 amino acids. Germline V gives CDR1 SGDLS, CDR2 YYNGEE. The V gene lost 2 bases and the J gene lost 6 bases, with 13 bases spanning the gap. CDR3 sequence (DNA): TGTGCCAGCAGCGTTGGCAGGGTTGGCGATACGCAGTATTTT. Translating it yields CASSVGRVGDTQYF.

This clonotype was picked up one time. V and J are TRBV29-1 and TRBJ2-2; D uncertain. Germline assignment: CDR1 SQVTM and CDR2 ANQGSEA. The CDR3 runs 16 residues. Trimming took 4 bases from V and 0 from J, leaving 15 bases between them. The DNA of the CDR3 is TGCAGCGTTGTGAGGTCGGTCAATGCGAACACCGGGGAGCTGTTTTTT. This encodes CSVVRSVNANTGELFF.

This clonotype was found once. This sequence joins TRBV12-3 or TRBV12-4 and TRBJ2-7; 7 nucleotides match TRBD1. The CDR3 runs to 15 residues. With V trimmed by 3 bases and J by 1 base, 6 bases remained unmatched. The CDR3, as DNA: TGTGCCAGCAGTTTTCAGACAGGGATGTCCTACGAGCAGTACTTC. Protein sequence: CASSFQTGMSYEQYF.

J is TRBJ2-1 and V is TRBV29-1, with D maybe TRBD2 (6 bases). CDR3 size: 16 residues. V dropped 2 bases and J dropped 7 bases, with 21 bases sitting between them. Germline V CDR1 and CDR2: SQVTM, ANQGSEA. The CDR3 here is CSVELGGVKYWNEQFF. The CDR3, as DNA: TGCAGCGTTGAACTCGGAGGGGTAAAATATTGGAATGAGCAGTTCTTC.

The V call is TRBV5-1, the J call TRBJ2-1; D remains unclear. V lost 4 bases and J lost 9, with 8 bases in between. CDR1 is SGHRS and CDR2 is YFSETQ in the germline V gene. This CDR3 is 11 amino acids long. The CDR3 reads CASSRSSEQFF. CDR3 sequence (DNA): TGCGCCAGCAGCCGGTCCTCTGAGCAGTTCTTC. The variable domain in full, completed from reference TRBV5-1 and TRBJ2-1, reads KAGVTQTPRYLIKTRGQQVTLSCSPISGHRSVSWYQQTPGQGLQFLFEYFSETQRNKGNFPGRFSGRQFSNSRSEMNVSTLELGDSALYLCASSRSSEQFFGPGTRLTVL.

This clonotype was seen only once. The gene calls are TRBV27 and TRBJ2-7; possible D gene TRBD2, 5 bases. CDR1 and CDR2 from the germline V gene are MNHEY and SMNVEV (reference sequence). CDR3 size: 15 residues. Trimming took off 4 bases at V and 6 bases at J, with 19 bases between the two ends. CDR3: CASSSPAVGAFEQYF. The CDR3 region has the DNA TGTGCCAGCAGTTCCCCCGCGGTGGGAGCCTTCGAGCAGTACTTC.

This sequence joins TRBV4-1 and TRBJ1-4; perhaps TRBD1 as D (5 bases). The V and J ends lost 4 bases and 2 bases respectively, with 14 bases between them. CDR3 length: 16 residues. Germline assignment: CDR1 MGHRA and CDR2 YSYEKL. CDR3 region: CASSPDQGATNEKLFF. Here the CDR3 DNA reads TGCGCCAGCAGCCCGGATCAAGGGGCTACTAATGAAAAACTGTTTTTT.

This clonotype occurred once. V gene TRBV13 combines with J gene TRBJ2-1; TRBD2 matches 8 bases. V lost 4 bases and J lost 0; bases outside the gene matches: 17. The CDR3 sequence is 20 residues long. Germline CDR1 and CDR2: PRHDT and FYEKMQ (reference sequence). CDR3 protein: CASSSRGPGGGGLSYNEQFF. The DNA of the CDR3 is TGTGCCAGCAGCTCTAGGGGCCCCGGGGGCGGGGGGCTCTCCTACAATGAGCAGTTCTTC.

The chain employs TRBV11-2 and TRBJ2-7, with 7 bases that match TRBD2. J was trimmed by 6 bases and V by 1 base; bases with no gene match: 9. The CDR3 covers 15 residues. The germline gives CDR1 SGHAT, CDR2 FQNNGV. DNA for the CDR3: TGTGCCAGCAGCTTAGTTGTGGGAGGGCCGGGCGAGCAGTACTTC. Translating it yields CASSLVVGGPGEQYF.

The V call is TRBV9, the J call TRBJ1-1; 7 bases match TRBD1. CDR1 is SGDLS and CDR2 is YYNGEE in the germline V gene. CDR3 length equals 13 residues. J gave up 5 bases and V 5 bases, and 6 bases lay outside the gene matches. The CDR3 nucleotides read TGTGCCAGCAGTACAATACAGGGGACTGAAGCTTTCTTT. The encoded protein is CASSTIQGTEAFF.

The chain uses TRBV28 and TRBJ1-5; perhaps TRBD1 as D (6 bases). The V end lost 3 bases, the J end lost 5 bases, and 11 bases lay between the germline ends. Germline V gene lookup returns CDR1 MDHEN and CDR2 SYDVKM. The CDR3 is 14 amino acids. In DNA, the CDR3 is TGTGCCAGCAGTTTTCGGGGGGCATATCAGCCCCAGCATTTT. It yields the protein CASSFRGAYQPQHF.

This sequence joins TRBV4-1 and TRBJ2-4, with D maybe TRBD1 (6 bases). V lost 0 bases to trimming and J lost 5 bases, with 8 bases between them. Germline-derived CDR1 and CDR2 are MGHRA and YSYEKL. CDR3 length equals 14 residues. The CDR3 DNA is TGCGCCAGCAGCCAAGAGGCAGGGGAAAACATTCAGTACTTC. Translation: CASSQEAGENIQYF.

As to this clonotype: An end of the junction does not agree with germline; a read error may underlie this. The J gene is TRBJ1-2, the V gene TRBV7-9, with D possibly TRBD1 on 6 matching bases. CDR3 size: 14 residues. CDR1 and CDR2 from the germline V gene are SEHNR and FQNEAQ (reference sequence). The CDR3 nucleotides are TGTGCCAGCAGATTAGGTCAGGGGTACTATGGCTACACCTTC. This codes for CASRLGQGYYGYTF.

The J gene is TRBJ2-1, the V gene TRBV25-1; 10 bases are shared with TRBD2. The CDR3 has 16 amino acids. The V gene's germline CDR1 is MGHDK and CDR2 SYGVNS. Unmatched junction bases numbered 9, after V lost 0 bases and J lost 10 bases. For the CDR3, the DNA is TGTGCCAGCAGTGAATATCGGCTAGCGGGAGCAAGGGAGCAGTTCTTC. Translating it yields CASSEYRLAGAREQFF.

V gene TRBV6-2 or TRBV6-3 combines with J gene TRBJ2-1, with 9 positions matching TRBD2. The length of the CDR3 is 15 residues. J gave up 5 bases and V 6 bases, and 8 bases lay outside the gene matches. Germline CDR1 is MNHEY and CDR2 is SVGEGT. Here the CDR3 reads CASREAGGPHNEQFF. The DNA for the CDR3 is TGTGCCAGCAGGGAGGCGGGGGGGCCACACAATGAGCAGTTCTTC.

This clonotype appeared once. This chain links TRBV12-3 or TRBV12-4 with TRBJ2-5, with 10 bases lining up with TRBD1. Germline trimming cut 2 bases from V and 4 bases from J; bases unmatched to any gene: 7. This CDR3 spans 16 amino acids. This chain's CDR3 is CASSLYPDRGRETQYF. The CDR3 DNA is TGTGCCAGCAGTTTATACCCCGACAGGGGGCGAGAGACCCAGTACTTC.

V is TRBV20-1 and J is TRBJ2-1; possibly TRBD2 for D (6 bases). Germline values: CDR1 DFQATT, CDR2 SNEGSKA (reference sequence). This CDR3 is built from 14 residues. The germline V and J ends were trimmed by 5 bases and 0 bases, with 11 bases remaining between them. The CDR3 DNA is TGCAGTGCTGTACGGGGGAGCTCCTACAATGAGCAGTTCTTC. Protein sequence: CSAVRGSSYNEQFF.

This clonotype was counted once. This chain links TRBV30 with TRBJ1-5; D is unresolved. Germline V gives CDR1 GTSNPN, CDR2 SVGIG (reference sequence). The CDR3 loop spans 12 amino acids. Between the trimmed V and J ends, which lost 1 base and 7 bases, there was a span of 8 bases. The CDR3 here is CAWSALNQPQHF. CDR3 sequence (DNA): TGTGCCTGGAGTGCTCTAAACCAGCCCCAGCATTTT.

The chain is built from TRBV20-1 and TRBJ2-7; D tentatively reads TRBD1 or TRBD2 (5 bases each). Germline assignment: CDR1 DFQATT and CDR2 SNEGSKA (reference sequence). V was pared by 0 bases and J by 9 bases, with 21 bases between. The CDR3 spans 15 residues. CDR3 bases: TGCAGTGCTAGAGATCCGGGACGGGGAGAAGGTTGGCAGTACTTC. Its translation: CSARDPGRGEGWQYF.

The V gene is TRBV4-3, the J gene TRBJ2-5; no firm D call. V was cut by 1 base and J by 5 bases, with 5 bases left in between. CDR1 and CDR2 from the germline V gene are LGHNA and YSLEER. The CDR3 runs to 12 residues. The CDR3 sequence: CASSQGFETQYF. The CDR3 region has the DNA TGCGCCAGCAGCCAAGGGTTCGAGACCCAGTACTTC.

The CDR3 DNA sequence: TGTGCCAGCAGCCGTCAACAGGGGGCTGAAGCTTTCTTT. This codes for CASSRQQGAEAFF. The chain uses TRBV14 and TRBJ1-1; 8 nucleotides align to TRBD1. Germline V gene lookup returns CDR1 SGHDN and CDR2 FVKESK. CDR3 length equals 13 residues. J lost 6 bases, V lost 4 bases, and 4 bases had no gene match. The complete variable domain, with remaining parts taken from reference TRBV14 and TRBJ1-1, reads EAGVTQFPSHSVIEKGQTVTLRCDPISGHDNLYWYRRVMGKEIKFLLHFVKESKQDESGMPNNRFLAERTGGTYSTLKVQPAELEDSGVYFCASSRQQGAEAFFGQGTRLTVV.

V usage is TRBV12-3 or TRBV12-4 and J usage is TRBJ1-5, with D unclear. The CDR3 length is 14 residues. Trimming stripped 8 bases from V and 2 bases from J, with 13 bases between. The CDR3 DNA reads TGTGCCAGCTGGAAGAGGGAGGGCAATCAGCCCCAGCATTTT. Amino acid sequence: CASWKREGNQPQHF.

This chain links TRBV13 with TRBJ1-1, with D unresolved. Germline lookup yields CDR1 PRHDT and CDR2 FYEKMQ (reference sequence). V lost 5 bases and J 1 base, leaving 11 bases between the germline ends. This CDR3 comprises 14 residues. The CDR3 is CASSPVGRNTEAFF. Here the CDR3 DNA reads TGTGCCAGCAGCCCGGTAGGAAGGAACACTGAAGCTTTCTTT. Looking up the rest from reference TRBV13 and TRBJ1-1 gives the full variable domain: AAGVIQSPRHLIKEKRETATLKCYPIPRHDTVYWYQQGPGQDPQFLISFYEKMQSDKGSIPDRFSAQQFSDYHSELNMSSLELGDSALYFCASSPVGRNTEAFFGQGTRLTVV.

V and J are TRBV3-1 and TRBJ2-5; 13 nucleotides agree with TRBD2. The CDR3 is 17 amino acids. V lost 4 bases and J lost 4; bases outside the gene matches: 9. Germline CDR1 LGHDT, CDR2 YNNKEL (reference sequence). The CDR3 nucleotides are TGTGCCAGCAGCCCGGGGACTAGCGGGACCACAATAGAGACCCAGTACTTC. It encodes CASSPGTSGTTIETQYF.

This chain uses TRBV29-1 with TRBJ2-2, with 9 nucleotides matching TRBD1. Trimming cost V 4 bases and J 5 bases; bases outside gene matches: 5. This CDR3 has 14 residues. Germline V CDR1 and CDR2: SQVTM, ANQGSEA. CDR3 protein: CSVVDRGATGELFF. The CDR3, as DNA: TGCAGCGTTGTGGACAGGGGCGCGACCGGGGAGCTGTTTTTT.

The chain uses TRBV5-4 and TRBJ2-5; possibly TRBD2 for D (6 bases). The CDR3 length is 14 residues. Trimming pared 4 bases from V and 10 bases from J, leaving 20 bases between. From germline, CDR1 is SGHNT and CDR2 YYREEE (reference sequence). CDR3 nucleotide sequence: TGTGCCAGCAGCCAGGGCCGGCGGGGCCAAAACCAGTACTTC. It encodes CASSQGRRGQNQYF.

The J gene is TRBJ1-2, the V gene TRBV30; D is unclear. There are 11 residues in the CDR3. The V gene's germline CDR1 is GTSNPN and CDR2 SVGIG (reference sequence). Trimming took 0 bases from V and 4 from J, leaving 3 bases between them. CDR3 region: CAWSVTYGYTF. Here the CDR3 DNA reads TGTGCCTGGAGTGTAACCTATGGCTACACCTTC. Combining the CDR3 with reference TRBV30 and TRBJ1-2 gives the whole variable domain SQTIHQWPATLVQPVGSPLSLECTVEGTSNPNLYWYRQAAGRGLQLLFYSVGIGQISSEVPQNLSASRPQDRQFILSSKKLLLSDSGFYLCAWSVTYGYTFGSGTRLTVV.

V usage is TRBV9 and J usage is TRBJ1-5; D unresolved. The CDR3 spans 13 residues. The ends were cut back, 0 bases at V and 6 bases at J, with 7 bases in the middle. Looked up from germline, CDR1 is SGDLS and CDR2 is YYNGEE. The CDR3 loop reads CASSVESAQPQHF. The DNA of the CDR3 is TGTGCCAGCAGCGTAGAGTCGGCTCAGCCCCAGCATTTT.